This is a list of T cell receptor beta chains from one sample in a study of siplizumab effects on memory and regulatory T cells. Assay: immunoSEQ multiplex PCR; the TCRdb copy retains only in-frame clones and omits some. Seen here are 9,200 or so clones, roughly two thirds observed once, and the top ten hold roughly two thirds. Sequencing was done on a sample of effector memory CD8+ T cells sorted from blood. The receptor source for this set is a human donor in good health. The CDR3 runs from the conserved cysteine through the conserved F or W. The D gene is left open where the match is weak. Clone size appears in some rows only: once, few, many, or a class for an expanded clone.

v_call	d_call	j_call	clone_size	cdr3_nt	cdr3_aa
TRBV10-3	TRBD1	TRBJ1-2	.	TGTGCCAGCAGCCCAGTGACCGGGACAGGGTACTATGGCTACACCTTC	CASSPVTGTGYYGYTF
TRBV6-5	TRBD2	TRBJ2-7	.	TGTGCCAGCAGTTACTCGAACGCGGGGGACCACGAGCAGTACTTC	CASSYSNAGDHEQYF
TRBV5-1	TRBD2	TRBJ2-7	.	TGCGCCAGCAGCTTGGAAGCGGGACTAGCGGGAGGCCCTTATGCCGAGCAGTACTTC	CASSLEAGLAGGPYAEQYF
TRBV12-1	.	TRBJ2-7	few	TGTGCCAGCACCTGCGAAGAGGGTCCCAGCTCCTACGAGCAGTACTTC	CASTCEEGPSSYEQYF
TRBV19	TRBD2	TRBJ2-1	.	TGTGCCAGTAGTCTTACGGGGGGGATCAATGAGCAGTTCTTC	CASSLTGGINEQFF
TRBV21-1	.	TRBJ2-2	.	TGTGCCAGCAGCAAAGTGGGAGGGGAGAACACCGGGGAGCTGTTTTTT	CASSKVGGENTGELFF
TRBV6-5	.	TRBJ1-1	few	TGTGCCAGCAGTGGATCCGAGAACACTGAAGCTTTCTTT	CASSGSENTEAFF
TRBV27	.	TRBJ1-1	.	TGTGCCAGCAGTTTCGGAGGGTCGGCTTTCTTT	CASSFGGSAFF
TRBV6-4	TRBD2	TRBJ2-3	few	TGTGCCAGCAGTGGGACTAGCGCCACAGATACGCAGTATTTT	CASSGTSATDTQYF
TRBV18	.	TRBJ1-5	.	TGTGCCAGCTCACCATGGGGGCTACGACAGCCCCAGCATTTT	CASSPWGLRQPQHF
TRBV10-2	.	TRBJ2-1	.	TGCGCCAGCAGTGAGCCGAGGTTCCTACCTTGGATTCTGAGCTCCTACAATGAGCAGTTCTTC	CASSEPRFLPWILSSYNEQFF
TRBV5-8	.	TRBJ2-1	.	TGTGCCAGCAGCGCTGTCAATGAGCAGTTCTTC	CASSAVNEQFF
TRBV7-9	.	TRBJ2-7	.	TGTGCCAGCAGCTTTGTCCAGGGACTCTCCTACGAGCAGTACTTC	CASSFVQGLSYEQYF